This T cell receptor (beta chain) derives from a study of CD8+CD57+ T cells in acquired aplastic anemia. Study details: When averaged, DNA from sorted CD4+ and CD8+ cells came to 3 to 3.5 ug.

Study-wide results and caveats: Patients showed no significant difference from controls in CD8+ Simpson's diversity. The number of CD8+ CDR3 sequences shared by patients and controls was around 30.

Patients included in sequencing had previously demonstrated CD8+CD57+ cell expansion by flow cytometry. In all patients, the disease was severe acquired aplastic anemia. CDR1 SGHVS and CDR2 FQNEAQ come from the germline V gene. The J segment lost 7 bases and the V segment lost 5 bases, leaving 13 bases of the junction unmatched. CDR3 length: 16 amino acids. Turning to this clonotype: Antigen unknown.

Profiling of TCR beta VDJ combinations and CDR3 sequences used genomic DNA as template. TCRdb re-derived calls from the reads in MiXCR, one entry per CDR3 protein. The table records about 270,000 distinct CDR3 sequences, roughly 82% of them present only once. The sequencing input was sorted CD4+, CD8+, or CD8+CD57+ T cells (not recorded which) from PBMCs. The chain recombines TRBV7-8 with TRBJ2-1, with 8 bases identical to TRBD1. The TCR originated in a human donor with aplastic anemia. CDR3 in DNA: TGTGCCAGCAGCCTAGGAGATAGGACAGGGTGGAATGAGCAGTTCTTC. Translation gives CASSLGDRTGWNEQFF.